These 13 T cell receptor beta chains were sequenced from one sample in a study of PD-1 blockade in classical Hodgkin lymphoma. Using immunoSEQ multiplex PCR, the repertoire was profiled, and TCRdb retains in-frame clones only, with some absent. Here the sample spans approximately 100,000 clones, 92% being singletons. Relapses following autologous stem cell transplantation were seen in all patients, with brentuximab vedotin exposure varying. The input for sequencing was peripheral blood mononuclear cells (PBMCs), taken at baseline. The receptors come from a human donor with classical Hodgkin lymphoma.

V is TRBV28 and J is TRBJ2-7, with TRBD2 identical over 9 bases. The CDR3 covers 15 residues. Looked up from germline, CDR1 is MDHEN and CDR2 is SYDVKM. V shed 5 bases, J shed 6 bases, and the junction held 11 bases outside the gene matches. Here the CDR3 reads CASSPARGRGGEQYF. CDR3 sequence (DNA): TGTGCCAGCAGTCCGGCCCGCGGGAGGGGCGGCGAGCAGTACTTC.

This clone was seen just once. The CDR3: CASSNRSPSTDTQYF. CDR3 coding DNA: TGCGCCAGCAGTAACAGGTCCCCTAGCACAGATACGCAGTATTTT. The chain uses TRBV5-1 and TRBJ2-3, with D tentatively TRBD1 (5 bases). The CDR3 covers 15 residues. Deletions cut 5 bases from V and 0 bases from J, with 13 bases between. Per the germline V gene, CDR1 is SGHRS and CDR2 is YFSETQ.

This clone was observed a handful of times. CDR3 coding DNA: TGTGCCAGCAGCTGGACTAGCGGGAGTTCAGATACGCAGTATTTT. This encodes CASSWTSGSSDTQYF. The chain employs TRBV6-1 and TRBJ2-3; 13 positions agree with TRBD2. Germline-derived CDR1 and CDR2 are MNHNS and SASEGT. The CDR3 loop spans 15 amino acids. The J segment lost 4 bases and the V segment lost 6 bases, leaving 4 bases of the junction unmatched.

This clone turned up a few times. The chain joins TRBV5-1 to TRBJ1-4; a weak D match, TRBD1 (5 bases). The CDR3 length is 14 residues. Germline lookup yields CDR1 SGHRS and CDR2 YFSETQ. The germline V and J ends were trimmed by 4 bases and 3 bases, with 10 bases remaining between them. The CDR3 DNA reads as TGCGCCAGCAGCCTCGGGGCGTCTAATGAAAAACTGTTTTTT. It is translated as CASSLGASNEKLFF.

This clone was observed a handful of times. The CDR3 loop reads CASSGLAGTQETQYF. The DNA of the CDR3 is TGTGCCAGCAGTGGTCTAGCGGGGACGCAAGAGACCCAGTACTTC. The chain carries TRBV6-1 and TRBJ2-5; the match to TRBD2 covers 9 bases. This CDR3 is built from 15 residues. The V gene end was trimmed by 4 bases and the J gene end by 2 bases; junction bases not matched to a gene: 5. Looked up from germline, CDR1 is MNHNS and CDR2 is SASEGT.

The chain links TRBV21-1 to TRBJ1-1; the table's D call, TRBD1, was not checked against the DNA. TRBV21-1 is annotated as a pseudogene. CDR3 length: 16 residues. The chain's CDR3 is CASRNPLRGAITEAFF. For the CDR3, the DNA is TGTGCCAGCCGCAACCCCCTCAGGGGCGCGATCACTGAAGCTTTCTTT.

Remarks on this clone: Other DNA sequences in this specimen translate into the identical CDR3. The chain carries TRBV28 and TRBJ2-3; D unclear. Germline CDR1 MDHEN, CDR2 SYDVKM. This CDR3 comprises 11 residues. The V end was cut by 5 bases, the J end by 6 bases, with 6 bases between. CDR3 amino acids: CASSRLDTQYF. The CDR3 DNA reads TGTGCCAGCAGTAGACTGGATACGCAGTATTTT.

CDR3: CASENKETQYF. For the CDR3, the DNA is TGTGCCAGCGAGAACAAAGAGACCCAGTACTTC. The V and J genes are TRBV7-2 and TRBJ2-5; D is uncertain. Between the trimmed V and J ends, which lost 8 bases and 3 bases, there was a span of 7 bases. From germline, CDR1 is SGHTA and CDR2 FQGNSA. This CDR3 has 11 residues. The full variable domain, rest sourced from reference TRBV7-2 and TRBJ2-5, is GAGVSQSPSNKVTEKGKDVELRCDPISGHTALYWYRQSLGQGLEFLIYFQGNSAPDKSGLPSDRFSAERTGGSVSTLTIQRTQQEDSAVYLCASENKETQYFGPGTRLLVL.

The CDR3 is CASSYEGPGNTGELFF. The CDR3 nucleotides read TGTGCCAGCAGTTACGAAGGTCCCGGTAACACCGGGGAGCTGTTTTTT. The chain employs TRBV6-5 and TRBJ2-2; D unclear. V lost 2 bases and J 2 bases, leaving 12 bases between the germline ends. CDR3 length: 16 residues. CDR1 and CDR2 from the germline V gene are MNHEY and SVGAGI.

Only one count was recorded for this clone. The chain couples TRBV28 to TRBJ2-7; 7 bases are a match to TRBD1. The CDR3 is 13 amino acids. V lost 2 bases to trimming and J lost 2 bases; unmatched junction nucleotides: 0. CDR1 is MDHEN and CDR2 is SYDVKM in the germline V gene. The CDR3 coding sequence is TGTGCCAGCAGTTTACAGGGGGCCTACGAGCAGTACTTC. Translated: CASSLQGAYEQYF.

V gene TRBV9 combines with J gene TRBJ2-3; D assignment may be TRBD1 or TRBD2 (5 bases each). CDR3 length equals 17 residues. V was shortened by 0 bases and J by 2 bases, with 16 bases between the two germline ends. Germline V gene data show CDR1 as SGDLS and CDR2 as YYNGEE. CDR3 DNA: TGTGCCAGCAGCGTAGGGGGGAGTGGGCTCTACACAGATACGCAGTATTTT. This sequence encodes CASSVGGSGLYTDTQYF.

The rearrangement joins TRBV27 to TRBJ2-7; 13 bases are shared with TRBD2. CDR3 length equals 15 residues. Germline loops: CDR1 MNHEY, CDR2 SMNVEV (reference sequence). J was trimmed by 2 bases and V by 5 bases; bases with no gene match: 3. The CDR3 bases are TGTGCCAGCAGTATTGGGACTAGCGGGACCTACGAGCAGTACTTC. Its translation: CASSIGTSGTYEQYF.

The chain recombines TRBV7-8 with TRBJ2-1; 8 bases line up with TRBD2. The J segment lost 5 bases and the V segment lost 5 bases, leaving 11 bases of the junction unmatched. Germline CDR1 reads SGHVS; CDR2 reads FQNEAQ. The CDR3 runs 16 residues. The CDR3 nucleotides are TGTGCCAGCAGCCCGGGAGGGTCCCTATTTAACAATGAGCAGTTCTTC. Translating gives CASSPGGSLFNNEQFF.